The clone carrying this T cell receptor (beta chain) was counted ten times or more. Its antigen is currently unknown. The V end was cut by 5 bases, the J end by 0 bases, with 12 bases between. Germline CDR1 is SGHRS and CDR2 is YFSETQ. This CDR3 is 15 amino acids long. This specimen comes from a study of neurological immune-mediated disorders. Findings and limits, study-wide: Expanded clones shared no CDR3 amino acid sequences across subjects, suggesting private repertoires in all groups.

Each TCR transcript was tagged with a 10-nucleotide random UMI during 5'RACE. One entry per CDR3 protein, called by TCRdb with MiXCR from the 5' RACE reads. Of approximately 29,000 distinct CDR3 sequences listed, roughly an eighth are singletons. Sequencing was done on a sample of PBMCs. The TCR sequence derives from a man in his fifties or sixties in good health. This rearrangement joins TRBV5-1 to TRBJ2-1; weak D call: TRBD1 (6 bases). The CDR3 protein is CASSAGESSYNEQFF. Written as DNA, the CDR3 is TGCGCCAGCAGTGCAGGGGAGAGCTCCTACAATGAGCAGTTCTTC.